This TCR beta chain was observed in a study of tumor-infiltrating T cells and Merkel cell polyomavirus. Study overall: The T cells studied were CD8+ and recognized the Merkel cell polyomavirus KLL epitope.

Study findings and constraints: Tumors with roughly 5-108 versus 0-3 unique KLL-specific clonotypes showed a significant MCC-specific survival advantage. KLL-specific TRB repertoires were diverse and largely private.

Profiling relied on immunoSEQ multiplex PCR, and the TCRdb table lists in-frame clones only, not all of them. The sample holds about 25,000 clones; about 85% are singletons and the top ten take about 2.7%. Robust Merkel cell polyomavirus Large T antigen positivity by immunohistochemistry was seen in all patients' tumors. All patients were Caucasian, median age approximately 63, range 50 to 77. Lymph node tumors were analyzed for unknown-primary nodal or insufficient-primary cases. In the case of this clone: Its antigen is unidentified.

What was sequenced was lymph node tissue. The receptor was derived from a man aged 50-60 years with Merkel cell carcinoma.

This chain's CDR3 is CASSLEARTEAFF. CDR3 coding DNA: TGTGCCAGCAGCTTGGAAGCTAGAACTGAAGCTTTCTTT. J is TRBJ1-1 and V is TRBV7-9; D gene uncertain. The V end lost 3 bases, the J end lost 5 bases, and 10 bases lay between the germline ends. The CDR3 consists of 13 residues. Germline lookup yields CDR1 SEHNR and CDR2 FQNEAQ (reference sequence).